This TCR beta chain is from a study of T cell responses to AZD1222 COVID-19 vaccine (TCRdb year 2021). Some background on the complete study: Because spike-specific TCR depth and breadth did not differ between the two schedules, AZD1222 recipients who got a second dose at roughly 4 weeks were pooled with those who got a second dose at roughly 12 weeks. Trial participants were enrolled by age into subgroups of 18-55, 56-69 and 70-plus years, and about 150, 27 and 61 TCR-sequenced participants, respectively, were included in these subgroups. TCR sequencing covered more than 230 trial participants: about 210 given two doses of AZD1222 and 26 given two doses of MenACWY control vaccine.

Broader findings and caveats from the paper: Conclusions about previously exposed vaccinees are limited because only six or seven AZD1222 recipients were SARS-CoV-2 seropositive at baseline. CD4 TCRs associated with the vaccine covered the entire spike protein, and the dominant responses were in regions 160-218 and 743-854. After two AZD1222 doses, both the breadth and the depth of spike-specific TCRs were significantly higher than at day 0 and than in MenACWY recipients. Most participants were white British and females outnumbered males, and the authors suggested that clonal diversity may have been underestimated. Reportedly, almost half of the unique spike-specific TCRs recognized epitopes lying outside the regions that are mutated in the B.1.351 and B.1.1.7 variants. Because no day 14 peak-response samples were available, the repertoires could be characterized only after the peak T cell response. The 56-69-year group was small, and its depth increase did not reach significance, likely because of low power.

Of note for this clone: This clone's antigen is unknown. Base-call qualities are not available, and no considerably larger clone is one nucleotide away.

The time point tag for this specimen amounts to: baseline before first vaccination. Vaccinee samples came from UK trials COV001 and COV002, including a single-blind randomized controlled phase 2/3 trial of AZD1222 (ChAdOx1 nCoV-19) in healthy adults. Trial participant PBMC samples were collected at day 0 and day 28 after the second dose for TCRbeta chain sequencing. The CDR3 regions of human TCRbeta chains were analyzed by immunosequencing. From the authors' description of their analysis: TCRs in the repertoires were compared against a reference library of SARS-CoV-2-specific TCRs that had been generated with the MIRA antigen-specificity platform. Breadth was defined as the fraction of unique TCRs that were SARS-CoV-2-associated, and depth was defined as the fraction of total T cells that were SARS-CoV-2-associated. Using the MIRA data, every spike-specific TCR was mapped to the spike region that the TCR reacted to and assigned to either a CD4 or a CD8 class. Log10-transformed breadth and depth values were compared by one-way ANOVA with Sidak's multiple comparisons tests. The clones in this table, taken by TCRdb from immuneACCESS, are in-frame only. Not every clone is retained; where verified, under half of the shortfall comes from an unresolved V gene, and the cause of the rest is unknown. That table supplies the V and J calls and clone size; D and trimming were determined from the DNA. This sample gives tens of thousands of clones in total; roughly 80% of them show up just once. The top ten clonotypes cover more than 20% of the sample.

Cut back by 0 bases and 4 bases, the V and J ends lie 6 bases apart. From the germline V gene, CDR1 is SGHAT and CDR2 is FQNNGV. The CDR3 numbers 13 residues from cysteine through phenylalanine. Just CDR3 DNA is preserved here, 39 bases in frame from base 1. This TCR derives from an adult in good health. Sequencing used peripheral blood, obtained on day 0 of AZD1222 vaccination. The rearrangement joined TRBV11-2 to TRBJ1-1; the D gene identity is not certain. The sequenced DNA is TGTGCCAGCAGCTTAGAGGGTGGCACTGAAGCTTTCTTT. This sequence encodes CASSLEGGTEAFF.